The rows below give T cell receptor beta chains drawn from one sample of a study of cytomegalovirus exposure and HLA in healthy donors. Using immunoSEQ multiplex PCR, the repertoire was profiled, and TCRdb retains in-frame clones only, with some absent. The table records approximately 100,000 clones, roughly three fifths of them present only once. Sequenced sample: PBMCs. All receptors derive from a man aged 25-40 years in good health and CMV-seropositive. Each CDR3 is given with its conserved first and last residue. D genes are given only for firm matches. Rows give clone size only sometimes, using once, few, many, or a class for an expanded clone.

clone_size	v_call	d_call	j_call	cdr3_nt	cdr3_aa
-	TRBV25-1	TRBD2	TRBJ2-1	TGTGCCAGCAGTGTAGCGGGGGGGTACGATGAGCAGTTCTTC	CASSVAGGYDEQFF
few	TRBV6-6	TRBD2	TRBJ2-7	TGTGCCAGCAGTTGGACTAGCGGAGCCTACGAGCAGTACTTC	CASSWTSGAYEQYF
-	TRBV27	TRBD1	TRBJ2-7	TGTGCCAGCAGAGGACAGGAAATCTCCTACGAGCAGTACTTC	CASRGQEISYEQYF
-	TRBV30	TRBD1	TRBJ1-6	TGTGCCTGGTCAGGGACAGGGAATTCACCCCTCCACTTT	CAWSGTGNSPLHF
-	TRBV19	TRBD1	TRBJ1-4	TGTGCCAGTAGTCAGGGGGCTAATGAAAAACTGTTTTTT	CASSQGANEKLFF
-	TRBV19	TRBD1	TRBJ1-1	TGTGCCAGTAGTCCCTGGGACAGCCCGAACACTGAAGCTTTCTTT	CASSPWDSPNTEAFF
-	TRBV4-1	TRBD2	TRBJ2-7	TGCGCCAGCAGCCAGGGAGGGTTCGGGGGGGGAGCCTACGAGCAGTACTTC	CASSQGGFGGGAYEQYF
once	TRBV14	-	TRBJ2-1	TGTGCCAGCAGCCAAGTGGTAGGGGGTGGTGAGCAGTTCTTC	CASSQVVGGGEQFF
-	TRBV5-6	-	TRBJ2-1	TGTGCCAGCAGCTTGATTGGCCCTTATAATGAGCAGTTCTTC	CASSLIGPYNEQFF
-	TRBV2	TRBD1	TRBJ1-4	TGTGCCAGCAGCGAGGACAGGGGAATCGGAAAACTGTTTTTT	CASSEDRGIGKLFF
-	TRBV5-1	TRBD1	TRBJ2-1	TGCGCCAGCAGCCTTAGACAGGGAAACAATGAGCAGTTCTTC	CASSLRQGNNEQFF
few	TRBV7-2	TRBD1	TRBJ2-7	TGTGCCAGCAGCCCACAAGGACAGGGCCTCTCCTACGAGCAGTACTTC	CASSPQGQGLSYEQYF
-	TRBV23-1	-	TRBJ2-1	TGCGCCAGCAGTCAATTAAGGAGGGGTCGTAGGAATGAGCAGTTCTTC	CASSQLRRGRRNEQFF
-	TRBV7-8	-	TRBJ2-3	TGTGCCAGCAGCTTAGCGCAAAGTTCGGCGCAGTATTTT	CASSLAQSSAQYF
-	TRBV6-6	-	TRBJ1-3	TGTGCCAGCAGGCCGGGAAGCTCTGGAAACACCATATATTTT	CASRPGSSGNTIYF
-	TRBV5-1	-	TRBJ1-3	TGCGCCAGCCGGGGCACAGGGCAGGGAAACACCATATATTTT	CASRGTGQGNTIYF